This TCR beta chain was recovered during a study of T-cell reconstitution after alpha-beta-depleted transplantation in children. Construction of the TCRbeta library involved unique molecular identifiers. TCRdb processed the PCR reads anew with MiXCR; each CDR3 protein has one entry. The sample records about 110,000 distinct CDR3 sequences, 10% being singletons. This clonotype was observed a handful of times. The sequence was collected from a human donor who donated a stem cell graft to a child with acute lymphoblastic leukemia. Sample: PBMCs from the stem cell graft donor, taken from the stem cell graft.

The CDR3 loop is CASSPAGPGTDTQYF. CDR3 in DNA: TGTGCCAGCAGCCCCGCCGGGCCCGGCACAGATACGCAGTATTTT. The rearrangement joins TRBV5-8 to TRBJ2-3; no definite D call. CDR1 and CDR2 (germline): SGHTS, YDEGEE. The CDR3 loop spans 15 amino acids. V was pared by 4 bases and J by 1 base, with 13 bases between.